Listed below are T cell receptor beta chains from one sample, sequenced in a study of cytomegalovirus exposure and HLA in healthy donors. Libraries were prepared by immunoSEQ multiplex PCR; TCRdb keeps only in-frame clonotypes and omits some of them. Of 97,000 or so clones listed, 63% are singletons. Sample: PBMCs. The receptors stem from a human donor in good health. Both conserved end residues are part of each CDR3.

V: TRBV5-4; J: TRBJ2-1; CDR3: CASSLGPPLAGAQFF
V: TRBV5-4; J: TRBJ2-1; CDR3: CASSLGAALYNEQFF
V: TRBV19; J: TRBJ2-7; CDR3: CASSPGTGAYEQYF
V: TRBV11-2; J: TRBJ2-7; CDR3: CASSLVGGGEQYF
V: TRBV2; J: TRBJ1-4; CDR3: CASIKGANEKLFF
V: TRBV7-9; J: TRBJ2-3; CDR3: CAGSLAGGVDTQYF
V: TRBV6-5; J: TRBJ1-2; CDR3: CASSYSAGAEGGYTF
V: TRBV4-2; J: TRBJ2-2; CDR3: CASSPGHPAGGTGELFF
V: TRBV7-9; J: TRBJ2-3; CDR3: CASSLAGGYTDTQYF
V: TRBV20-1; J: TRBJ2-7; CDR3: CSAGLLGEQYF
V: TRBV10-1; J: TRBJ2-1; CDR3: CASSSDYEQFF
V: TRBV19; J: TRBJ1-5; CDR3: CASRPDRVGNQPQHF
V: TRBV5-6; J: TRBJ2-5; CDR3: CASSRDRWGTQYF
V: TRBV6-6; J: TRBJ1-5; CDR3: CASSSREGSNQPQHF
V: TRBV6-1; J: TRBJ1-1; CDR3: CASSEQGLRAFF
V: TRBV11-2; J: TRBJ2-2; CDR3: CASSSISNRELFF
V: TRBV29-1; J: TRBJ2-7; CDR3: CSVGRGPSGIGEQYF
V: TRBV13; J: TRBJ2-1; CDR3: CASSPQAGAVNEQFF
V: TRBV6-6; J: TRBJ1-5; CDR3: CASSYNPGNQPQHF
V: TRBV10-1; J: TRBJ2-1; CDR3: CASSDPGTSQFF
V: TRBV19; J: TRBJ1-2; CDR3: CASRYGYGYTF
V: TRBV7-6; J: TRBJ2-7; CDR3: CASSLASGRNYEQYF
V: TRBV7-2; J: TRBJ2-7; CDR3: CASRRREEAYEQYF
V: TRBV5-1; J: TRBJ2-7; CDR3: CASSLPGVRSYEQYF
V: TRBV29-1; J: TRBJ2-5; CDR3: CSVVGGNKETQYF
V: TRBV7-9; J: TRBJ1-2; CDR3: CASSLELTGGYGYTF
V: TRBV9; J: TRBJ2-7; CDR3: CASSVTPSGAYEQYF
V: TRBV5-4; J: TRBJ2-1; CDR3: CASSVDGSNEQFF
V: TRBV18; J: TRBJ1-1; CDR3: CASSPDRGEAFF
V: TRBV6-5; J: TRBJ2-7; CDR3: CASSYANTGEQYF
V: TRBV6-5; J: TRBJ1-1; CDR3: CASSNPADRHAGAFF
V: TRBV6-6; J: TRBJ2-7; CDR3: CASSYDSPYEQYF
V: TRBV27; J: TRBJ1-2; CDR3: CASSPGQGWDGYTF
V: TRBV5-1; J: TRBJ1-1; CDR3: CASSLRGGDTEAFF
V: TRBV27; J: NA; CDR3: CASKLAGVRDEQYF
V: TRBV5-1; J: TRBJ2-7; CDR3: CASSLAGGRQYF
V: TRBV12-5; J: TRBJ1-2; CDR3: CASGLVGRGYGYTF
V: TRBV10-3; J: TRBJ1-5; CDR3: CAISDRGGNQPQHF
V: TRBV11-3; J: TRBJ2-3; CDR3: CASSPGLGSTDTQYF
V: TRBV15; J: TRBJ2-5; CDR3: CATSNQAGVVETQYF
V: TRBV11-1; J: TRBJ2-6; CDR3: CASSLGTGSGANVLTF
V: TRBV14; J: TRBJ2-5; CDR3: CASSQDAREEGKETQYF
V: TRBV6-1; J: TRBJ1-4; CDR3: CASRRGLNEKLFF
V: TRBV15; J: TRBJ1-1; CDR3: CATSRGGLRDTSRWAFF
V: TRBV5-4; J: TRBJ1-4; CDR3: CASSVAPAGEKLFF
V: TRBV7-3; J: TRBJ2-7; CDR3: CASSLSSGPAYEQYF
V: TRBV7-7; J: TRBJ2-2; CDR3: CASSRQGTGELFF
V: TRBV29-1; J: TRBJ1-1; CDR3: CSVRGMRTEAFF
V: TRBV11-2; J: TRBJ1-3; CDR3: CASSSNRGGNTIYF
V: TRBV29-1; J: TRBJ1-1; CDR3: CSSIQGVGTEAFF
V: TRBV20-1; J: TRBJ2-7; CDR3: CSASGTEQYF
V: TRBV4-2; J: TRBJ2-1; CDR3: CASSQVGATNEQFF
V: TRBV30; J: TRBJ2-7; CDR3: CATGGSGEQYF